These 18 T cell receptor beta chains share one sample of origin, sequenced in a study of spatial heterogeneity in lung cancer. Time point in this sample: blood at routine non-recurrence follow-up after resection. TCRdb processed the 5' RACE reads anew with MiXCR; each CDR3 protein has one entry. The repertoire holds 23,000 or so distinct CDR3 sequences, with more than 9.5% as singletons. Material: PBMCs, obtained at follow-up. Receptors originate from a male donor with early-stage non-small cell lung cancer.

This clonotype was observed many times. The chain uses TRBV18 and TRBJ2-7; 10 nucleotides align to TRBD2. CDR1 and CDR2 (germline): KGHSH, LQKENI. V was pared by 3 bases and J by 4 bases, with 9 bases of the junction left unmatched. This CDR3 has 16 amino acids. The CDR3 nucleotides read TGTGCCAGCTCACCTTCTAGCGGGGGCCAAGGATACGAGCAGTACTTC. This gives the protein CASSPSSGGQGYEQYF.

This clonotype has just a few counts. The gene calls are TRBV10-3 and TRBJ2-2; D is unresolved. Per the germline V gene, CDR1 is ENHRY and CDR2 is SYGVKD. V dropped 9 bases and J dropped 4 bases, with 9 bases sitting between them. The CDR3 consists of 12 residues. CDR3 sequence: CAIVTSTGELFF. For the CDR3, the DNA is TGTGCCATAGTAACTTCCACCGGGGAGCTGTTTTTT.

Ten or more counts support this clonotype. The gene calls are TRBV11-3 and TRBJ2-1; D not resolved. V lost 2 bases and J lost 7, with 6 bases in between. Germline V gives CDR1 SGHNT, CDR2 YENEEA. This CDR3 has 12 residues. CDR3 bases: TGTGCCAGCAGCTTAAACGGGAATGAGCAGTTCTTC. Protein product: CASSLNGNEQFF.

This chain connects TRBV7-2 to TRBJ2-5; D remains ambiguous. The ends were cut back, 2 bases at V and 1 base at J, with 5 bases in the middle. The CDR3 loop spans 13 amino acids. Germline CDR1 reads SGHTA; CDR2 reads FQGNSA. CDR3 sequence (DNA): TGTGCCAGCAGCTTACCAGGCCAAGAGACCCAGTACTTC. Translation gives CASSLPGQETQYF.

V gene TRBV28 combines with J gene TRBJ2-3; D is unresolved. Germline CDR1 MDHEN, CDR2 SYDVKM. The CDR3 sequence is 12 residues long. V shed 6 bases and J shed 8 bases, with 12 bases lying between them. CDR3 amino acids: CASSPPLGTQYF. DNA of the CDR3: TGTGCCAGCAGCCCCCCCCTGGGTACGCAGTATTTT.

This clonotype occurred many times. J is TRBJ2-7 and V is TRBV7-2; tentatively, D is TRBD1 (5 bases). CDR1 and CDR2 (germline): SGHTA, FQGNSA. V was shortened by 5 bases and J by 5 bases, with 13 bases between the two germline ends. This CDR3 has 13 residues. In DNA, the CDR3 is TGTGCCAGCAGCCTGGGCAGGGTTAACGAGCAGTACTTC. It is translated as CASSLGRVNEQYF. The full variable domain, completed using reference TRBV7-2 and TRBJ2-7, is GAGVSQSPSNKVTEKGKDVELRCDPISGHTALYWYRQSLGQGLEFLIYFQGNSAPDKSGLPSDRFSAERTGGSVSTLTIQRTQQEDSAVYLCASSLGRVNEQYFGPGTRLTVT.

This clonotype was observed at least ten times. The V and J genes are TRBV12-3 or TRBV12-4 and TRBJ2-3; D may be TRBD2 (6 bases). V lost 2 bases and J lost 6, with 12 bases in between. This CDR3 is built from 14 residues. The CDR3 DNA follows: TGTGCCAGCAGTTTAACTAGCACAATGGATACGCAGTATTTT. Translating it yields CASSLTSTMDTQYF.

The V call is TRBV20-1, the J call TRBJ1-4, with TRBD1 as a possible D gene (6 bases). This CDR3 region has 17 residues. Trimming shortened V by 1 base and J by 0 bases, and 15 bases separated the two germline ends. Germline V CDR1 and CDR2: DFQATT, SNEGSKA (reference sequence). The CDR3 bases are TGCAGTGCTAGAGCCCAGGGGAAGGGAGCAACTAATGAAAAACTGTTTTTT. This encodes CSARAQGKGATNEKLFF.

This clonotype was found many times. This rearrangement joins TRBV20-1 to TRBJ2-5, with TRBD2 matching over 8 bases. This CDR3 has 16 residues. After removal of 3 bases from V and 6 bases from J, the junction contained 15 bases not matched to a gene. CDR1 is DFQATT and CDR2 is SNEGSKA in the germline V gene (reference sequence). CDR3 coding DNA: TGCAGTGCTAGGGACCGAAGGGCGGGGGGACATAAGACCCAGTACTTC. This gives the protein CSARDRRAGGHKTQYF.

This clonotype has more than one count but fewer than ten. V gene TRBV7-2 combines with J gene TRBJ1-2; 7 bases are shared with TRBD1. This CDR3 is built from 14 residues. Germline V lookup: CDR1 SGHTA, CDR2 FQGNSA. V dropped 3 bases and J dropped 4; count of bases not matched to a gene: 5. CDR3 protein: CASSFRGQTYGYTF. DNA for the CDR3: TGTGCCAGCAGCTTTAGGGGGCAAACCTATGGCTACACCTTC. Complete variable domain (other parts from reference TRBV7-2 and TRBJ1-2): GAGVSQSPSNKVTEKGKDVELRCDPISGHTALYWYRQSLGQGLEFLIYFQGNSAPDKSGLPSDRFSAERTGGSVSTLTIQRTQQEDSAVYLCASSFRGQTYGYTFGSGTRLTVV.

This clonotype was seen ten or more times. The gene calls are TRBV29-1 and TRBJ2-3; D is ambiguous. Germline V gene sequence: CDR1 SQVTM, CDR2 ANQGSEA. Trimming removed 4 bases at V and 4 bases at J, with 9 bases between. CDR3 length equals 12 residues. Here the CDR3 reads CSVVTPADTQYF. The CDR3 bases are TGCAGCGTTGTTACTCCTGCAGATACGCAGTATTTT.

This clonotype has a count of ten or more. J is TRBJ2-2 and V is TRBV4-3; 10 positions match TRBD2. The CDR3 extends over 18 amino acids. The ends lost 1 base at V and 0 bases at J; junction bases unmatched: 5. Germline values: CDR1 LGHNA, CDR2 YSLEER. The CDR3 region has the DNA TGCGCCAGCAGCCAAGCGGGACTAGCGAACGCGAACACCGGGGAGCTGTTTTTT. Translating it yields CASSQAGLANANTGELFF.

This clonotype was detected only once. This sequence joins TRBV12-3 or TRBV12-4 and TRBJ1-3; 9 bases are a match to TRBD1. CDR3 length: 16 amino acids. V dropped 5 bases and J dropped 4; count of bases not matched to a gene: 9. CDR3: CASSPIRDRAGNTIYF. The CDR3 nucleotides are TGTGCCAGCAGTCCCATCCGGGACAGGGCGGGAAACACCATATATTTT.

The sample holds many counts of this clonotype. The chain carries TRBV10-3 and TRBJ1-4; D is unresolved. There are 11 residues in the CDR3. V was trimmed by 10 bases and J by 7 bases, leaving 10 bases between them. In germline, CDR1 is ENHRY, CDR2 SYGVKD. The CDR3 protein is CATGISEKLFF. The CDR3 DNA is TGTGCCACCGGGATAAGTGAAAAACTGTTTTTT.

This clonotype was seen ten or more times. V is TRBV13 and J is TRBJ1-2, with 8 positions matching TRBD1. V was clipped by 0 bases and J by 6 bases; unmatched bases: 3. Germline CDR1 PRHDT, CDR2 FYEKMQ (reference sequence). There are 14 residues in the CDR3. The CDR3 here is CASSLGGQGDGYTF. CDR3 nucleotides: TGTGCCAGCAGCTTAGGAGGACAGGGCGATGGCTACACCTTC.

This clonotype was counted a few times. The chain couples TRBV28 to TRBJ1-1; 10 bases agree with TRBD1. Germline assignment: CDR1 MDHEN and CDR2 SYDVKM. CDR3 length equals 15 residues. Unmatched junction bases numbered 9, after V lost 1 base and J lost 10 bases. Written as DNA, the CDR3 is TGTGCCAGCAGTTTATCCGGGACAGGGGCTTCCGCAGCTTTCTTT. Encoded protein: CASSLSGTGASAAFF. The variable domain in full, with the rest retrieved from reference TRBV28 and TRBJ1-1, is DVKVTQSSRYLVKRTGEKVFLECVQDMDHENMFWYRQDPGLGLRLIYFSYDVKMKEKGDIPEGYSVSREKKERFSLILESASTNQTSMYLCASSLSGTGASAAFFGQGTRLTVV.

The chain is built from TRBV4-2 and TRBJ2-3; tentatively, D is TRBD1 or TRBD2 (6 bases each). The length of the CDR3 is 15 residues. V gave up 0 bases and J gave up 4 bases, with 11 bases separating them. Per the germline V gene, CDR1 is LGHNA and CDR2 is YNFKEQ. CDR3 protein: CASSQDWGASDTQYF. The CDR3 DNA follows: TGTGCCAGCAGCCAAGACTGGGGGGCCTCAGATACGCAGTATTTT.

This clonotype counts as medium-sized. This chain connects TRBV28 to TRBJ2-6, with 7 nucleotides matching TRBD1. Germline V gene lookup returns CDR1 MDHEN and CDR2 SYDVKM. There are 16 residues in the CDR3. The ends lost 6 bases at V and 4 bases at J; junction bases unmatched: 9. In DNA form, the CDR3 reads TGTGCCAGCAGAAATCTACAGGGGAAAGGGGCCAACGTCCTGACTTTC. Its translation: CASRNLQGKGANVLTF. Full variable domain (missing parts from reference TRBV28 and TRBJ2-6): DVKVTQSSRYLVKRTGEKVFLECVQDMDHENMFWYRQDPGLGLRLIYFSYDVKMKEKGDIPEGYSVSREKKERFSLILESASTNQTSMYLCASRNLQGKGANVLTFGAGSRLTVL.